This entry lists 16 T cell receptor beta chains sequenced from one sample in a study of CD8+CD57+ T cells in acquired aplastic anemia. The study profiled TCR beta VDJ and CDR3 using genomic DNA as template. TCRdb recomputed calls from the reads with MiXCR, one row per CDR3 protein. The sample lists about 160,000 distinct CDR3 sequences, under 55% occurring once. Only patients with CD8+CD57+ cell expansion on flow cytometry were chosen for sequencing. What was sequenced was sorted CD4+, CD8+, or CD8+CD57+ T cells (not recorded which) from PBMCs. Receptor source: a human donor with aplastic anemia.

This chain connects TRBV5-8 to TRBJ1-2, with 8 bases that match TRBD1. From germline, CDR1 is SGHTS and CDR2 YDEGEE. The CDR3 length is 15 residues. After removal of 2 bases from V and 2 bases from J, the junction contained 5 bases not matched to a gene. The CDR3 DNA follows: TGTGCCAGCAGCTTAGCAGGGGGCAGGAACTATGGCTACACCTTC. Translating it yields CASSLAGGRNYGYTF.

V gene TRBV15 combines with J gene TRBJ2-2; 9 bases align to TRBD1. The germline V gene encodes CDR1 LNHNV and CDR2 YYDKDF (reference sequence). The V segment lost 3 bases and the J segment 4 bases; nucleotides outside the gene matches: 0. The CDR3 runs to 14 residues. In nucleotides, the CDR3 is TGTGCCACCAGCAGGACAGGGGGCACCGGGGAGCTGTTTTTT. Translation: CATSRTGGTGELFF.

This clonotype was counted a single time. The rearrangement uses TRBV20-1 and TRBJ2-2; possibly TRBD1 for D (5 bases). V gave up 4 bases and J gave up 3 bases, with 12 bases separating them. This CDR3 is 14 amino acids long. CDR1 is DFQATT, CDR2 SNEGSKA, per germline (reference sequence). The CDR3 DNA is TGCAGTGCTAACGCAGGCAGGGACACCGGGGAGCTGTTTTTT. Protein sequence: CSANAGRDTGELFF.

This chain uses TRBV20-1 with TRBJ2-5; D unclear. Trimming shortened V by 0 bases and J by 0 bases, and 5 bases separated the two germline ends. The CDR3 is 13 amino acids. Looked up from germline, CDR1 is DFQATT and CDR2 is SNEGSKA (reference sequence). The CDR3 region has the DNA TGCAGTGCTAGAGATCGGCACCAAGAGACCCAGTACTTC. Its translation is CSARDRHQETQYF.

This clonotype was recorded a few times. This may stem from a read error, because a much larger clone lies one nucleotide away. The chain links TRBV12-3 or TRBV12-4 to TRBJ1-5; D call uncertain. This CDR3 region has 13 residues. V gave up 3 bases and J gave up 6 bases, with 9 bases separating them. The CDR3 nucleotides read TGTGCCAGCAGTTTGATGATCGTTCAGCCCCAGCATTTT. This sequence encodes CASSLMIVQPQHF.

The table lists this clonotype with many counts. The rearrangement links TRBV5-1 to TRBJ2-1; perhaps TRBD2 as D (6 bases). The ends were cut back, 0 bases at V and 3 bases at J, with 10 bases in the middle. Germline V gene lookup returns CDR1 SGHRS and CDR2 YFSETQ. The CDR3 sequence is 15 residues long. CDR3 loop: CASSLGDSNYNEQFF. CDR3 DNA sequence: TGCGCCAGCAGCTTGGGGGACTCCAACTACAATGAGCAGTTCTTC.

Concerning this clonotype itself: A read error may explain this, as a much larger clone is one base away. The chain carries TRBV6-4 and TRBJ2-1, with 7 nucleotides matching TRBD1. There are 14 residues in the CDR3. The germline gives CDR1 MRHNA, CDR2 SNTAGT. CDR3 protein: CASSDHGQDNEQLF. CDR3 coding DNA: TGTGCCAGCAGTGACCACGGACAGGATAATGAGCAGCTCTTC.

The chain uses TRBV7-8 and TRBJ1-1, with D unclear. V gave up 5 bases and J gave up 1 base, with 11 bases separating them. CDR3 size: 14 residues. CDR1 and CDR2 from the germline V gene are SGHVS and FQNEAQ. CDR3 residues: CASSLTRENTEAFF. CDR3 DNA sequence: TGTGCCAGCAGCCTAACAAGGGAGAACACTGAAGCTTTCTTT.

This chain connects TRBV7-9 to TRBJ2-6, with D perhaps given as TRBD1 or TRBD2 (5 bases each). In germline, CDR1 is SEHNR, CDR2 FQNEAQ (reference sequence). This CDR3 is 16 amino acids long. Trimming took off 7 bases at V and 6 bases at J, with 19 bases between the two ends. CDR3 residues: CASTHRGTQKANVLTF. The CDR3 region has the DNA TGTGCCAGCACGCACAGAGGGACGCAAAAGGCCAACGTCCTGACTTTC.

This clonotype was counted ten times or more. The V and J genes are TRBV20-1 and TRBJ2-1, with 14 bases that match TRBD2. Trimming removed 4 bases from V and 3 bases from J; junction bases left unmatched: 2. The length of the CDR3 is 15 residues. CDR1 and CDR2 (germline): DFQATT, SNEGSKA (reference sequence). CDR3 nucleotides: TGCAGTGCTATGGGACTAGCGGGAGTCTACAATGAGCAGTTCTTC. As protein: CSAMGLAGVYNEQFF.

This clonotype was seen a single time. The gene calls are TRBV7-6 and TRBJ2-2; 7 positions agree with TRBD2. The CDR3 runs 13 residues. After removal of 5 bases from V and 7 bases from J, the junction contained 4 bases not matched to a gene. Germline V gene data show CDR1 as SGHVS and CDR2 as FNYEAQ. CDR3 coding DNA: TGTGCCAGCAGCCGAACTAGCGTCGGGGAGCTGTTTTTT. Amino acid sequence: CASSRTSVGELFF.

The chain is built from TRBV12-3 or TRBV12-4 and TRBJ2-1, with 10 bases fitting TRBD2. The ends lost 6 bases at V and 1 base at J; junction bases unmatched: 6. The CDR3 is made up of 16 amino acids. DNA for the CDR3: TGTGCCAGCAGAGGACTAGCGGACCCTTCCTACAATGAGCAGTTCTTC. It specifies CASRGLADPSYNEQFF.

On this clonotype itself: This may be a read error: a much more frequent sequence differs by one nucleotide. The gene calls are TRBV2 and TRBJ2-7; 9 bases match TRBD1. The CDR3 totals 18 residues. Germline CDR1 is SNHLY and CDR2 is FYNNEI. The V segment lost 6 bases and the J segment 7 bases; nucleotides outside the gene matches: 22. The CDR3 nucleotides are TGTGCCAGCAGCTCCAGGGGGGCGGGACAGGGAGTACACAATGAGCAGTACTTC. Its protein product is CASSSRGAGQGVHNEQYF.

This clonotype appeared many times. The chain couples TRBV24-1 to TRBJ2-5; TRBD2 matches 9 bases. This CDR3 comprises 14 residues. Per germline, CDR1 KGHDR and CDR2 SFDVKD. The ends lost 6 bases at V and 5 bases at J; junction bases unmatched: 6. CDR3: CATSIAGGSETQYF. Written as DNA, the CDR3 is TGTGCCACCAGTATTGCGGGAGGGTCGGAGACCCAGTACTTC.

Comment on this clonotype: A read error may explain this, as a much larger clone is one base away. The chain uses TRBV7-9 and TRBJ2-5; 9 bases align to TRBD1. CDR1 and CDR2 from the germline V gene are SEHNR and FQNEAQ (reference sequence). This CDR3 spans 14 amino acids. Trimming took 4 bases from V and 3 from J; bases not matched to a gene: 3. CDR3 sequence reads: CASSSGQGEETQYF. Here the CDR3 DNA reads TGTGCCAGCAGCTCGGGACAGGGTGAAGAGACCCAGTACTTC. Full variable domain (outside the CDR3, taken from reference TRBV7-9 and TRBJ2-5): DTGVSQNPRHKITKRGQNVTFRCDPISEHNRLYWYRQTLGQGPEFLTYFQNEAQLEKSRLLSDRFSAERPKGSFSTLEIQRTEQGDSAMYLCASSSGQGEETQYFGPGTRLLVL.

This clonotype was counted at least ten times. The chain carries TRBV9 and TRBJ2-3, with D perhaps TRBD1 or TRBD2 (5 bases each). This CDR3 region has 14 residues. Germline CDR1 is SGDLS and CDR2 is YYNGEE. V lost 8 bases to trimming and J lost 2 bases, with 15 bases between them. The CDR3 DNA sequence: TGTGCCAGTTCCCGTGAGGGGACCACAGATACGCAGTATTTT. Translation gives CASSREGTTDTQYF.